Shown below are 17 T cell receptor beta chains from a single sample sequenced in a study of T-cell memory formation after mild COVID-19. TCRdb redid the calling of the 5' RACE reads with MiXCR, one entry per CDR3 protein. The repertoire includes 55,000 to 65,000 distinct CDR3 sequences, over 7.5% of them detected once, and 0.9% to 1.5% sits in the top ten. The sequenced sample consisted of PBMCs or a T cell subset sorted from them (not recorded which). The receptors derive from a man younger than 35 who had mild COVID-19 (a few samples of this study predate the infection). Cell type and time point are not known.

This chain uses TRBV29-1 with TRBJ2-5; D may be TRBD2 (6 bases). With 6 bases removed from V and 5 bases from J, the gap between germline ends came to 10 bases. The CDR3 sequence is 11 residues long. Germline values: CDR1 SQVTM, CDR2 ANQGSEA. Written as DNA, the CDR3 is TGCAGCGTCGGGGGTTTGGAGACCCAGTACTTC. It codes for CSVGGLETQYF.

This clonotype turned up a few times. Here the CDR3 reads CASSPTGTGGSYGYTF. The CDR3 coding sequence is TGTGCCAGCAGTCCCACAGGGACAGGGGGCTCCTATGGCTACACCTTC. The V and J genes are TRBV12-3 or TRBV12-4 and TRBJ1-2; 12 bases map to TRBD1. This CDR3 is 16 amino acids long. Trimming at V came to 5 bases and at J to 4 bases, leaving 8 bases not matched to a gene.

This clonotype appeared once. This sequence joins TRBV12-3 or TRBV12-4 and TRBJ1-1, with D unresolved. Between the trimmed V and J ends, which lost 2 bases and 0 bases, there was a span of 7 bases. CDR3 length: 14 residues. The CDR3 DNA sequence: TGTGCCAGCAGTTTAAGAGGAATGAACACTGAAGCTTTCTTT. Translated: CASSLRGMNTEAFF.

This clonotype has just a few counts. The chain recombines TRBV5-4 with TRBJ2-2; D is perhaps TRBD1 or TRBD2 (5 bases each). Per the germline V gene, CDR1 is SGHNT and CDR2 is YYREEE (reference sequence). The V gene lost 4 bases and the J gene lost 2 bases, with 12 bases spanning the gap. The CDR3 extends over 15 amino acids. The CDR3 region is CASSGGARNTGELFF. The CDR3 DNA reads as TGTGCCAGCAGCGGGGGTGCGCGAAACACCGGGGAGCTGTTTTTT. Variable domain in full (rest from reference TRBV5-4 and TRBJ2-2): ETGVTQSPTHLIKTRGQQVTLRCSSQSGHNTVSWYQQALGQGPQFIFQYYREEENGRGNFPPRFSGLQFPNYSSELNVNALELDDSALYLCASSGGARNTGELFFGEGSRLTVL.

The rearrangement links TRBV7-9 to TRBJ2-2; D might be TRBD1 (6 bases). The CDR3 has 15 residues. From germline, CDR1 is SEHNR and CDR2 FQNEAQ (reference sequence). Trimming cost V 4 bases and J 6 bases, with 15 bases left between them. CDR3 region: CASSSYRAESGELFF. The CDR3, as DNA: TGTGCCAGCAGCTCGTACAGGGCCGAGTCCGGGGAGCTGTTTTTT.

The CDR3: CAISENSADTQYF. The CDR3 nucleotides read TGTGCCATCAGTGAGAACTCGGCAGATACGCAGTATTTT. The V gene is TRBV10-3, the J gene TRBJ2-3; D unclear. The CDR3 spans 13 residues. Germline V CDR1 and CDR2: ENHRY, SYGVKD. V gave up 2 bases and J gave up 4 bases, with 7 bases separating them.

The V call is TRBV6-5, the J call TRBJ1-3, with 8 bases identical to TRBD1. J gave up 2 bases and V 4 bases, and 4 bases lay outside the gene matches. The CDR3 extends over 15 amino acids. Germline V gives CDR1 MNHEY, CDR2 SVGAGI. The DNA of the CDR3 is TGTGCCAGCAGTTGGTCAGGGGGCACTGGAAACACCATATATTTT. It translates to CASSWSGGTGNTIYF.

V and J are TRBV20-1 and TRBJ1-3; no firm D call. The CDR3 runs to 15 residues. V lost 6 bases and J lost 0, with 15 bases in between. Germline V gene data show CDR1 as DFQATT and CDR2 as SNEGSKA (reference sequence). The CDR3 reads CSASEAGSSGNTIYF. In DNA, the CDR3 is TGCAGTGCGTCGGAGGCGGGCAGCTCTGGAAACACCATATATTTT.

The chain employs TRBV7-9 and TRBJ1-6; D is undetermined. CDR3 length: 14 amino acids. The V end was cut by 0 bases, the J end by 6 bases, with 6 bases between. CDR1 is SEHNR, CDR2 FQNEAQ, per germline (reference sequence). CDR3 in amino acids: CASSLAQINSPLHF. The CDR3 DNA follows: TGTGCCAGCAGCTTAGCGCAGATTAATTCACCCCTCCACTTT.

The rearrangement uses TRBV20-1 and TRBJ2-1; D gene uncertain. V was cut by 3 bases and J by 10 bases, with 7 bases left in between. CDR3 length: 10 amino acids. CDR1 is DFQATT, CDR2 SNEGSKA, per germline (reference sequence). CDR3 DNA: TGCAGTGCTAGTGCGGAAGAGCAGTTCTTC. This codes for CSASAEEQFF.

This clonotype has a handful of counts. The rearrangement joins TRBV18 to TRBJ2-3, with D tentatively TRBD2 (5 bases). V was trimmed by 2 bases and J by 6 bases, leaving 12 bases between them. The germline V gene has CDR1 KGHSH and CDR2 LQKENI. The CDR3 has 14 amino acids. CDR3 nucleotides: TGTGCCAGCTCACCATCGGAGGTGAAGGATACGCAGTATTTT. It yields the protein CASSPSEVKDTQYF.

This clonotype was counted between two and nine times. This chain connects TRBV7-2 to TRBJ1-6; 9 nucleotides match TRBD1. Trimming cost V 3 bases and J 10 bases; bases outside gene matches: 7. CDR3 length: 15 residues. The germline CDR1 and CDR2 sequences are SGHTA and FQGNSA. The CDR3 region is CASSFTGGRTSPLHF. Written as DNA, the CDR3 is TGTGCCAGCAGCTTCACAGGGGGCAGGACATCACCCCTCCACTTT.

This clonotype was seen a handful of times. The chain recombines TRBV5-1 with TRBJ2-5, with unresolved D. Germline CDR1 reads SGHRS; CDR2 reads YFSETQ. CDR3 length: 12 residues. V lost 4 bases to trimming and J lost 7 bases, with 11 bases between them. DNA of the CDR3: TGCGCCAGCAGCAGCTCCCTGGGGACCCAGTACTTC. Protein: CASSSSLGTQYF.

CDR3 in DNA: TGTGCCGGGGGATCCGGGGGCGTTATCCAAGAGACCCAGTACTTC. Translating it yields CAGGSGGVIQETQYF. This chain connects TRBV3-2 to TRBJ2-5; TRBD1, as called in the table, went unchecked against the DNA. TRBV3-2 is shown as a pseudogene. This CDR3 is built from 15 residues.

This rearrangement joins TRBV20-1 to TRBJ2-5, with 8 nucleotides matching TRBD2. The V and J ends lost 5 bases and 7 bases, in that order; junction bases with no gene match: 12. Germline V lookup: CDR1 DFQATT, CDR2 SNEGSKA (reference sequence). The CDR3 is 14 residues long. CDR3: CSARGGPEQLTQYF. The CDR3 DNA follows: TGCAGTGCTCGGGGGGGCCCGGAGCAATTGACCCAGTACTTC.

This clonotype showed up just a few times. The rearrangement uses TRBV2 and TRBJ2-7; D gene uncertain. Trimming removed 7 bases from V and 5 bases from J, with 15 bases in between. The CDR3 has 13 residues. The germline CDR1 and CDR2 sequences are SNHLY and FYNNEI. The CDR3 sequence: CASTRNRDHEQYF. The CDR3 DNA reads TGTGCCAGCACGAGGAACCGCGACCACGAGCAGTACTTC.

The V gene is TRBV4-1, the J gene TRBJ1-5; no clear D. The CDR3 runs to 14 residues. CDR1 is MGHRA and CDR2 is YSYEKL in the germline V gene. With 4 bases removed from V and 5 bases from J, the gap between germline ends came to 12 bases. Here the CDR3 DNA reads TGCGCCAGCAGCCCTGCCCGGCCCGATCAGCCCCAGCATTTT. It encodes CASSPARPDQPQHF.